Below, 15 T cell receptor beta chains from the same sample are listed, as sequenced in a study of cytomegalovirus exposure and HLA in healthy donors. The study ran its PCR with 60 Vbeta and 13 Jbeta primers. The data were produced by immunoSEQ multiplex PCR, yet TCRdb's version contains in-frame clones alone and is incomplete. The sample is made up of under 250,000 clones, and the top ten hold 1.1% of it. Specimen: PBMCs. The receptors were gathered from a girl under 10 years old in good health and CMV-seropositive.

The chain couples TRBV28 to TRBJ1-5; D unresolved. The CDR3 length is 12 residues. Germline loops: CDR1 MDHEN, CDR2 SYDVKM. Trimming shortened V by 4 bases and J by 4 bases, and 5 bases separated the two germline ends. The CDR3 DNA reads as TGTGCCAGCAGTTCCGCGAATCAGCCCCAGCATTTT. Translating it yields CASSSANQPQHF.

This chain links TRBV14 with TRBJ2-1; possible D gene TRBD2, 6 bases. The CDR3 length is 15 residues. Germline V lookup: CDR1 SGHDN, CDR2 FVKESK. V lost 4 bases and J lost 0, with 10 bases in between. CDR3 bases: TGTGCCAGCAGCCCGCGGCGGGGCTCCTACAATGAGCAGTTCTTC. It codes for CASSPRRGSYNEQFF.

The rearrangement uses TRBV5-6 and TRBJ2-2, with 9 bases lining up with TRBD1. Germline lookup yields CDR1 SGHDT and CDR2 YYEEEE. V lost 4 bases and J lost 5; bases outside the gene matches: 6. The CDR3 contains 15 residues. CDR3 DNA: TGTGCCAGCAGCGTCGACAGGGGGATTACCGGGGAGCTGTTTTTT. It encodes CASSVDRGITGELFF.

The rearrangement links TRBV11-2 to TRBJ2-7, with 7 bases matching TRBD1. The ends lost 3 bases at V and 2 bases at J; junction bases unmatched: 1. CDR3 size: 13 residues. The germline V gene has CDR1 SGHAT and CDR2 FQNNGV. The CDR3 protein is CASSFGQAYEQYF. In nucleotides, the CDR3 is TGTGCCAGCAGCTTTGGACAGGCCTACGAGCAGTACTTC. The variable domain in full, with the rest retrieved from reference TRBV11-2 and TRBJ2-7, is EAGVAQSPRYKIIEKRQSVAFWCNPISGHATLYWYQQILGQGPKLLIQFQNNGVVDDSQLPKDRFSAERLKGVDSTLKIQPAKLEDSAVYLCASSFGQAYEQYFGPGTRLTVT.

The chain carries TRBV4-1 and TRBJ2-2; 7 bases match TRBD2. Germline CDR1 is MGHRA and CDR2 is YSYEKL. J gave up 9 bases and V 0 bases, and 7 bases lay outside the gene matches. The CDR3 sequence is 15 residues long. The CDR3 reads CASSQDLLLARELFF. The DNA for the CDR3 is TGCGCCAGCAGCCAAGATCTCCTACTAGCGAGGGAGCTGTTTTTT.

CDR3 residues: CASSLAPTGAGNTIYF. CDR3 DNA sequence: TGTGCCAGCAGCTTAGCCCCGACAGGGGCTGGAAACACCATATATTTT. The J gene is TRBJ1-3, the V gene TRBV13; 8 bases are a match to TRBD1. The V segment lost 1 base and the J segment 2 bases; nucleotides outside the gene matches: 4. This CDR3 spans 16 amino acids. Germline-derived CDR1 and CDR2 are PRHDT and FYEKMQ (reference sequence).

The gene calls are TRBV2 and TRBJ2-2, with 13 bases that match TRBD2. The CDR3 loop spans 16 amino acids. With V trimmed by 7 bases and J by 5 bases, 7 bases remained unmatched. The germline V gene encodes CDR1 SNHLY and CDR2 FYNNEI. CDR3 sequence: CASNGLAGAGTGELFF. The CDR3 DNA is TGTGCCAGCAACGGACTAGCGGGAGCAGGAACCGGGGAGCTGTTTTTT.

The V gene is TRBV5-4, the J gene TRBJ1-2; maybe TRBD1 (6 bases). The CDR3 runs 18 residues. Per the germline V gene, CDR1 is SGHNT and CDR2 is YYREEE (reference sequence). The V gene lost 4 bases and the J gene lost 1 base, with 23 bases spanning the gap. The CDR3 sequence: CASSPRGGGYYNNYGYTF. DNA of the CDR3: TGTGCCAGCAGCCCGAGGGGGGGCGGATACTATAATAACTATGGCTACACCTTC.

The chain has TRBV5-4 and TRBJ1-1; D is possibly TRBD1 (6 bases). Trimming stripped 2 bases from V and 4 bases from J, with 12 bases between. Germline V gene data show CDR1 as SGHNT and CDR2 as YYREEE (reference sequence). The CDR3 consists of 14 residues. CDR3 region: CASSLGGYSTEAFF. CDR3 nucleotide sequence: TGTGCCAGCAGCTTAGGGGGATATAGCACTGAAGCTTTCTTT.

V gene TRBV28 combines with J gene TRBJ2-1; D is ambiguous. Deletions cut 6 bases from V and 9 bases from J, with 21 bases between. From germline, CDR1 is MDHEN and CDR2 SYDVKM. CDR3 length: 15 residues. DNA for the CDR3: TGTGCCAGCAGGTACCCAACTCCGGAGAGAGGTGAGCAGTTCTTC. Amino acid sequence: CASRYPTPERGEQFF.

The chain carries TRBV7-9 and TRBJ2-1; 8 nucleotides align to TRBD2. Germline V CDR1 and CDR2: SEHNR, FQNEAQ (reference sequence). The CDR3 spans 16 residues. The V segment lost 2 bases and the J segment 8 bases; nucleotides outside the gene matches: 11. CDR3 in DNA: TGTGCCAGCAGCTTAACAGAGATAGCGGGAAGAGATGAGCAGTTCTTC. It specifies CASSLTEIAGRDEQFF. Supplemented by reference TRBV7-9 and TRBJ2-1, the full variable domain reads DTGVSQNPRHKITKRGQNVTFRCDPISEHNRLYWYRQTLGQGPEFLTYFQNEAQLEKSRLLSDRFSAERPKGSFSTLEIQRTEQGDSAMYLCASSLTEIAGRDEQFFGPGTRLTVL.

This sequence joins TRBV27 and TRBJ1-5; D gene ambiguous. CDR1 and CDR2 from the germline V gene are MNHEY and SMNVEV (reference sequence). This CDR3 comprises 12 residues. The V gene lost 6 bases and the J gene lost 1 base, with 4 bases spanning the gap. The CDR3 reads CASSRSNQPQHF. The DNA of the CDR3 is TGTGCCAGCAGCCGGAGCAATCAGCCCCAGCATTTT.

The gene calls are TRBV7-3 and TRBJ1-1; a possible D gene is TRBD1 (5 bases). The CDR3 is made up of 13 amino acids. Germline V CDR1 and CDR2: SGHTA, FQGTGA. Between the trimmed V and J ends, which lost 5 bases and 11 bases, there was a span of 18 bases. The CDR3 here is CASSPASDSSAFF. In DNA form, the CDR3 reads TGTGCCAGCAGCCCCGCTTCAGACAGCTCGGCTTTCTTT.

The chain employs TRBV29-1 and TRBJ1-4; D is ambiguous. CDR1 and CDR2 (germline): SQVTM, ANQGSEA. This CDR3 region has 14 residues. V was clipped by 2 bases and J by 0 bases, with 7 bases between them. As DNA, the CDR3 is TGCAGCGTTGAACTAGGTTCAACTAATGAAAAACTGTTTTTT. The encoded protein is CSVELGSTNEKLFF.

The CDR3 loop reads CASSYTGVGQPQHF. The CDR3 DNA reads as TGTGCCAGCAGTTACACCGGGGTAGGTCAGCCCCAGCATTTT. The chain uses TRBV6-5 and TRBJ1-5; D gene ambiguous. The CDR3 contains 14 residues. Trimming shortened V by 2 bases and J by 6 bases, and 11 bases separated the two germline ends. The germline CDR1 and CDR2 sequences are MNHEY and SVGAGI.